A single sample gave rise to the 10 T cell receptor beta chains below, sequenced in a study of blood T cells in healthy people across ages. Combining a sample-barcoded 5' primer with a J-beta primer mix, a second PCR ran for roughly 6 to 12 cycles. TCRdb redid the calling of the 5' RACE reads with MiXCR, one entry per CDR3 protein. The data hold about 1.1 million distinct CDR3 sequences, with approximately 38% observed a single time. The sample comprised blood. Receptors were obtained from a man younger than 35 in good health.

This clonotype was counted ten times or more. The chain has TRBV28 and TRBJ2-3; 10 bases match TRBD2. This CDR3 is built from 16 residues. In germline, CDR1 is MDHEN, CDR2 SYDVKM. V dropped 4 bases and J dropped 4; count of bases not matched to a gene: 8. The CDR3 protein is CASSSLLAGNADTQYF. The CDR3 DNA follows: TGTGCCAGCAGTTCTCTACTAGCGGGGAATGCAGATACGCAGTATTTT.

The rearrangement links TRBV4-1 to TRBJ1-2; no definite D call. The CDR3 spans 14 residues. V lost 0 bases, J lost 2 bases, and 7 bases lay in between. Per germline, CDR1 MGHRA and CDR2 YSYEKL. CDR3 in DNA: TGCGCCAGCAGCCAAGACCGGATAAACTATGGCTACACCTTC. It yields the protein CASSQDRINYGYTF.

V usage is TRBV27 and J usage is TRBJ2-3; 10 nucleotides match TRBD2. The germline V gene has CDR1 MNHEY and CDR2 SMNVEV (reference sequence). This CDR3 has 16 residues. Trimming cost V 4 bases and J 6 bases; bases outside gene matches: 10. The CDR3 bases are TGTGCCAGCAGTTCACGAGCGGGGGGGCGTTCGGATACGCAGTATTTT. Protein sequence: CASSSRAGGRSDTQYF.

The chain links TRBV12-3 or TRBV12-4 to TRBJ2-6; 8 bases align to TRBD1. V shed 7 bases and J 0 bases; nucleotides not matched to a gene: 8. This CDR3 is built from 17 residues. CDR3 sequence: CASIPGQESSGANVLTF. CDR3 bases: TGTGCCAGCATTCCGGGACAGGAAAGCTCTGGGGCCAACGTCCTGACTTTC.

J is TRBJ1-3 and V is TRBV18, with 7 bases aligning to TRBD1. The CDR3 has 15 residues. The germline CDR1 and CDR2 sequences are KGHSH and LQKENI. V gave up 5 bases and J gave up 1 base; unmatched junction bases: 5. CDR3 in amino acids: CASSSRDSSGNTIYF. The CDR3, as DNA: TGTGCCAGCTCATCTCGGGACAGTTCTGGAAACACCATATATTTT.

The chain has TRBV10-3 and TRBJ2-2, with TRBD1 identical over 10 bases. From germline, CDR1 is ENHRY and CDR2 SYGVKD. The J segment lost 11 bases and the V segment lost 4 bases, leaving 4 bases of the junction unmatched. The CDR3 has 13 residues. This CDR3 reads CAISGRQGAELFF. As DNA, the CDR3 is TGTGCCATCAGTGGCCGACAGGGGGCTGAGCTGTTTTTT.

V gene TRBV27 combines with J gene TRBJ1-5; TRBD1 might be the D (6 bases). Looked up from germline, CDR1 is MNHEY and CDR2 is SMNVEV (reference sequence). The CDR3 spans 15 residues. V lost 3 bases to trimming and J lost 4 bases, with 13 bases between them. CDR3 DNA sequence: TGTGCCAGCAGTTTGAGGGGGGCCCCTAATCAGCCCCAGCATTTT. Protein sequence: CASSLRGAPNQPQHF.

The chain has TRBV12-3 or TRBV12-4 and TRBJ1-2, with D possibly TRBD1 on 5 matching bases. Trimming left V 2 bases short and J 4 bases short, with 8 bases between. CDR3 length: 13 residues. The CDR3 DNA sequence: TGTGCCAGCAGTTTACGGGGCTTCTATGGCTACACCTTC. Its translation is CASSLRGFYGYTF.

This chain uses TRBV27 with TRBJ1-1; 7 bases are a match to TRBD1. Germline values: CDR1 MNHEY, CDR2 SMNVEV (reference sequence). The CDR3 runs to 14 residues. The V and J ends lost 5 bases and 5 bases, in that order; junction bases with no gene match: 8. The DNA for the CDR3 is TGTGCCAGCAGTCCCAGGGGGGGGATAACTGAAGCTTTCTTT. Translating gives CASSPRGGITEAFF.

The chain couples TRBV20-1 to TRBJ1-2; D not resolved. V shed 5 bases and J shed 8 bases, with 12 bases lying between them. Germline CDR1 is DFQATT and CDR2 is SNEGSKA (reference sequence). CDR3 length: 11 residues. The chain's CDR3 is CSAGMGRGYTF. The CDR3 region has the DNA TGCAGTGCTGGAATGGGAAGGGGCTACACCTTC.